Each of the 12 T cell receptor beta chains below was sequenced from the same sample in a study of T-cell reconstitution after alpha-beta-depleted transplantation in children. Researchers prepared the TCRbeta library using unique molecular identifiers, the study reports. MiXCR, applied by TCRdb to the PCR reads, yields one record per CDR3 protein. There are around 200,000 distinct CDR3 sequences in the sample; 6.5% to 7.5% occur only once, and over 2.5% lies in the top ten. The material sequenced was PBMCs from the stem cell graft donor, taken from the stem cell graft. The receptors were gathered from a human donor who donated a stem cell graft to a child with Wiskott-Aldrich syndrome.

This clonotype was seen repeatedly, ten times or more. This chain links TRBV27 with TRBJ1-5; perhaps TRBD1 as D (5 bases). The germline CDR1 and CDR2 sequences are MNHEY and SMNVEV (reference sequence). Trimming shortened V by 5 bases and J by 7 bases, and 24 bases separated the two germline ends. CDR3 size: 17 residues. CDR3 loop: CASSARWDDLNGQPQHF. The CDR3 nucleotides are TGTGCCAGCAGTGCTAGGTGGGACGACTTAAATGGGCAGCCCCAGCATTTT.

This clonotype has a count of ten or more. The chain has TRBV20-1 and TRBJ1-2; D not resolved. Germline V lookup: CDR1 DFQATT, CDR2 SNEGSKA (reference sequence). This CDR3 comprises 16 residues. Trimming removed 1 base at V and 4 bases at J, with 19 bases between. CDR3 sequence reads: CSARGSDKPQAYGYTF. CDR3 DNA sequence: TGCAGTGCTAGAGGATCCGACAAACCGCAGGCCTATGGCTACACCTTC.

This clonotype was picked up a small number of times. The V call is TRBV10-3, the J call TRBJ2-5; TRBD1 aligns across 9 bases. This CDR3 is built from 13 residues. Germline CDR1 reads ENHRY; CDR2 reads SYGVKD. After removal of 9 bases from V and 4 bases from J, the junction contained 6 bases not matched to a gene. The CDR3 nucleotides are TGTGCCATTGGGACAGGGTCGGGAGAGACCCAGTACTTC. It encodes CAIGTGSGETQYF.

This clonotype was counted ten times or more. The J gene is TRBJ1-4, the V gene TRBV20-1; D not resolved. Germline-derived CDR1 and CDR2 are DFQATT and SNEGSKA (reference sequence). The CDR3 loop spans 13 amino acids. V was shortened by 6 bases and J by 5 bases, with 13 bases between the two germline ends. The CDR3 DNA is TGCAGTGCCCAGCAAGGGCCAAATGAAAAACTGTTTTTT. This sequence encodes CSAQQGPNEKLFF.

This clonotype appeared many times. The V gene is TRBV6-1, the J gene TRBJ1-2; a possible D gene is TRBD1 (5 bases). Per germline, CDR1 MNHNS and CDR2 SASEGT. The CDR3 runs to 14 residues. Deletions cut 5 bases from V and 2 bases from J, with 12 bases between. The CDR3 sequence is CASSPGRRNYGYTF. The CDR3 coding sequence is TGTGCCAGCAGTCCGGGACGGCGGAACTATGGCTACACCTTC.

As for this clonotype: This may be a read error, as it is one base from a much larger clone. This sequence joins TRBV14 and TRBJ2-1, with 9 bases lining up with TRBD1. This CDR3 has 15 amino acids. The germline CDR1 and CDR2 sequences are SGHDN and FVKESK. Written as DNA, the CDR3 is TGTGCCAGCAGCCAAGGTGATGACAGGGGGAATGAGGAGTTCTTC. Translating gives CASSQGDDRGNEEFF.

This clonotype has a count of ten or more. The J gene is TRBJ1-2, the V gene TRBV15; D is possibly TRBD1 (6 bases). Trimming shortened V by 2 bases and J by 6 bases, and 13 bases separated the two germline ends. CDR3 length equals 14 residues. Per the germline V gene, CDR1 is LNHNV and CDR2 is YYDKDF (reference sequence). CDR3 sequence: CATSRLQGIDGYTF. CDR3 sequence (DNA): TGTGCCACCAGCAGACTACAGGGAATAGATGGCTACACCTTC.

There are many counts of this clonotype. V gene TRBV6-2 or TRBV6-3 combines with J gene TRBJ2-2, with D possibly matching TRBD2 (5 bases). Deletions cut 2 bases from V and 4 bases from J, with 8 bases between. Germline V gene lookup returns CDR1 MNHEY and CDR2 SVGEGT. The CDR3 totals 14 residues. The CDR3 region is CASSYLAGTGELFF. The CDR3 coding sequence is TGTGCCAGCAGTTACCTGGCGGGCACCGGGGAGCTGTTTTTT.

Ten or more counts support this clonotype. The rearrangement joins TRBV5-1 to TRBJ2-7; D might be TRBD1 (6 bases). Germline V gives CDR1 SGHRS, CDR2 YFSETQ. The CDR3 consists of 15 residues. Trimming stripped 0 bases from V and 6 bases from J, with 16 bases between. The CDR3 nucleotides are TGCGCCAGCAGCTTGGCCAGTACAGGGTCGCGCGAGCAGTACTTC. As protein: CASSLASTGSREQYF.

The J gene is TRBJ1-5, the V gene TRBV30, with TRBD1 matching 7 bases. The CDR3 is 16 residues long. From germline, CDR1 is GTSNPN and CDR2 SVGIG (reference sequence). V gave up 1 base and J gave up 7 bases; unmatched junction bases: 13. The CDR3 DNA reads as TGTGCCTGGAGTGATACGGCAGGGGGTTCTTGGCAGCCCCAGCATTTT. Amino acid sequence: CAWSDTAGGSWQPQHF.

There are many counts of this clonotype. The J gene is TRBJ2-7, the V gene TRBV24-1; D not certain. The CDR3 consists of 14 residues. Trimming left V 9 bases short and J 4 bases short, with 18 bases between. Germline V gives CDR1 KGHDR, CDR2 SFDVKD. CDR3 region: CATLREQELYEQYF. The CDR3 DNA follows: TGTGCCACCCTCCGTGAGCAGGAGTTATACGAGCAGTACTTC.

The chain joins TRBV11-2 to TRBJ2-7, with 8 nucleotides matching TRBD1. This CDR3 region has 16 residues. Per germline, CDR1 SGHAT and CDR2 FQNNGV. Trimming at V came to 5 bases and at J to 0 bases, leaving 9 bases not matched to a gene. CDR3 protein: CASSGHGQGSSYEQYF. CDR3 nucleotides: TGTGCCAGCAGCGGACACGGACAGGGAAGCTCCTACGAGCAGTACTTC.